This T cell receptor (beta chain) was sequenced for a study of Graves' ophthalmopathy and Graves' hyperthyroidism. The study's findings and limits: From stable hyperthyroidism, ophthalmopathy was separated by a 13-signature model with 87.88% sensitivity and around 80% specificity. A majority of expanded thyroid clonotypes exceeding 0.001 frequency were likewise present in blood.

V lost 8 bases to trimming and J lost 4 bases, with 14 bases between them. The CDR3 is 13 residues long. As the template, RNA transcripts were used to amplify TCR beta CDR3 regions. First-round RT-PCR relied on HTBI primers, and a second-round multiplex PCR came next. One entry per CDR3 protein results from TCRdb running MiXCR on the multiplex PCR reads. This table holds about 400,000 distinct CDR3 sequences, under 25% found once. Turning to this clonotype: Its specificity is unknown.

This TCR came from a woman under 30 with stable Graves' hyperthyroidism. Source material: peripheral blood. The V call is TRBV12-3 or TRBV12-4, the J call TRBJ1-2, with a possible D match to TRBD1 (6 bases). The CDR3 DNA reads as TGTGCCAGCCGTGCTAGGGGGGTCTATGGCTACACCTTC. This sequence encodes CASRARGVYGYTF.